The clone carrying this TCR beta chain was recorded at least ten times. Antigen specificity is unknown. The data were produced by immunoSEQ multiplex PCR, yet TCRdb's version contains in-frame clones alone and is incomplete. The table records approximately 89,000 clones, approximately 91% of them present only once. The data stem from a study of T cell responses to AZD1222 COVID-19 vaccine. The study's findings and limits: Spike-specific TCR depth and breadth grew after two AZD1222 doses. Only a handful of AZD1222 recipients tested seropositive at baseline.

The sample consisted of peripheral blood, taken on day 0 of AZD1222 vaccination. The receptor was isolated from an adult in good health.

The CDR3 protein is CASSQGTGDHYEQYF. In nucleotides, the CDR3 is TGCGCCAGCAGCCAAGGGACAGGGGACCACTACGAGCAGTACTTC. The chain recombines TRBV4-3 with TRBJ2-7; 9 nucleotides align to TRBD1. The CDR3 runs 15 residues. Germline-derived CDR1 and CDR2 are LGHNA and YSLEER. Germline trimming cut 1 base from V and 3 bases from J; bases unmatched to any gene: 4.